This T cell receptor (beta chain) was sequenced during a study of beta chain features in type 1 diabetes (dated by TCRdb to the late 2010s). Context from the whole study: Mean age, gender distribution, total cell number and subset yield were not different between patients and healthy donors. Regulatory and stem cell-like memory subsets were obtained from only 8 patients and roughly 8 healthy donors, while naive and central memory subsets were obtained from all 30 or so donors. A total of 85 million to 140 million sorted cells were examined across all samples, and a strong correlation was observed between cell number per subset and RNA yield. The study compared TCRB repertoires of sorted circulating CD4+ T cell subsets between recently diagnosed type 1 diabetes patients and matched healthy donors. What the authors observed across the whole study: At VDJ recombination sites, type 1 diabetes patients had fewer insertions and more deleted nucleotides, which implies abnormalities in thymic rearrangement. Sequencing cDNA rather than genomic DNA could over-represent highly expressing activated cells, although activation and CD3 levels did not differ between groups. Because the HLA sub-analyses included only small numbers of individuals, any influence of HLA type on TCRB rearrangement was left unresolved. PCR might favor shorter templates, but patient and control samples were amplified and corrected together, so any skew would affect both groups equally. In all four CD4+ subsets, TCRB CDR3 length was moderately but significantly shorter in type 1 diabetes patients. Naive, central memory and regulatory TCRB repertoires appeared to be more similar among patients than among healthy donors.

The germline V gene (reference sequence) specifies SEHNR as CDR1 and FQNEAQ as CDR2. From cysteine to phenylalanine, the CDR3 is 13 amino acids long. Just CDR3 DNA is preserved here, 39 bases in frame from base 1. Unmatched junction bases come to 3, with V trimmed by 5 bases and J by 6 bases. The entire isolated RNA was reverse transcribed using the High Capacity cDNA Reverse Transcription Kit, and thus expressed TCRB transcripts were sequenced. Deep immunoSEQ sequencing was performed on naive, central memory and regulatory T cell samples, with an average of around 3.4 million total reads per sample. Sorted cells were lysed in RLT buffer, and RNA was extracted using DNase-treated RNeasy Micro or Mini kits according to cell number. To prevent cross-contamination, each cell subset was processed individually, whereas patient and healthy donor samples were processed jointly. TCRB sequences were amplified from cDNA with the immunoSEQ multiplex PCR, producing 87-bp fragments spanning the CDR3 region. The amplicons were sequenced using the Illumina HiSeq platform. On the authors' methods: Synthetic template baselines were used to correct PCR bias computationally, reads within Hamming distance 2 were collapsed, and singletons that could not be merged were discarded. Reads were aligned to IMGT to assign V, D and J genes, CDR3 length, and insertions or deletions at six rearrangement sites. Within each subset, clonotype counts were normalized to the number of sorted cells before true diversity and Gini coefficients were calculated with the tcR R package. The overlap coefficient, calculated on TCRB nucleotide sequences, was used to quantify repertoire sharing. Out-of-frame TCRB sequences from naive cells were analyzed to stand in for the pre-selection repertoire. TCRdb carries this immuneACCESS record with in-frame sequences only. Its versions omit some clonotypes, under half of them owing to an unresolved V gene in the studies checked, with the rest unexplained. For V, J and clone size, that table is used; D and trimming come from the DNA. The sample contains 310,000 or so clones, 8% to 13% of them found a single time. Of the sample, about 0.015% is held by the ten largest clones.

As for this clone: Its target antigen remains unknown. Base qualities are not at hand, and no much larger clone is one base apart.

Each donor gave one peripheral blood draw, approximately 120 mL on average, collected into heparinised tubes. A BD FACSAria II and a panel including CD45RO, CCR7, CD25, CD127, CD95 and CD27 were used to sort naive, central memory, regulatory and stem cell-like memory CD4+ T cells. Purity was above 95% for every sorted population. PBMCs were isolated immediately by Lymphoprep density gradient centrifugation and stained directly without culture. To minimize batch effects, samples were stained and sorted in pairs, one healthy donor with one patient per experiment. The specimen was naive CD4+ T cells from blood. This sample's cell subset or site label indicates: true naive CD4+ T cells. This TCR was recovered from a woman aged 25 to 39 in good health. The chain joins TRBV7-9 to TRBJ2-5, and 10 bases in between align with TRBD2. The sequenced DNA: TGTGCCAGCAGCAGGACTAGCGGCAAGACCCAGTACTTC. Translated, it gives CASSRTSGKTQYF.